These T cell receptor beta chains were read from a single sample in a study of blood T cell repertoires in COVID-19. Only in-frame clones appear in the TCRdb table, and some are missing; sequencing was by immunoSEQ multiplex PCR. The sample yields about 210,000 clones, 92% seen once. Sequencing was performed on peripheral blood. All receptors derive from a man aged 25-40 years with acute or convalescent COVID-19. Both conserved end residues are part of each CDR3. D genes are given only for firm matches. Clone size appears in some rows only: once, few, many, or a class for an expanded clone.

cdr3_length | clone_size | j_call | d_call | v_call | cdr3_nt | cdr3_aa
13 | NA | TRBJ1-2 | NA | TRBV30 | TGTGCCTGGAGTGTAGGACAGTTATATGGCTACACCTTC | CAWSVGQLYGYTF
16 | NA | TRBJ2-2 | TRBD2 | TRBV5-1 | TGCGCCAGCAGCTTGAAGTCTAGCGGTCACACCGGGGAGCTGTTTTTT | CASSLKSSGHTGELFF
14 | NA | TRBJ1-1 | TRBD1 | TRBV11-2 | TGTGCCAGCAGCGCAGGACAGGGGTTCACTGAAGCTTTCTTT | CASSAGQGFTEAFF
16 | NA | TRBJ2-7 | TRBD2 | TRBV18 | TGTGCCAGCTCACCACCCGCTAGCGGGGGGGCGTACGAGCAGTACTTC | CASSPPASGGAYEQYF
14 | NA | TRBJ1-1 | NA | TRBV4-1 | TGCGCCAGCAGCCTTGACAGTAAAATCACTGAAGCTTTCTTT | CASSLDSKITEAFF
15 | NA | TRBJ2-1 | NA | TRBV7-9 | TGTGCCAGCAGCCTCGGAGAGGTGGCTAACAATGAGCAGTTCTTC | CASSLGEVANNEQFF
16 | NA | TRBJ1-2 | NA | TRBV3-1/TRBV3-2 | TGTGCCAGCAGCCAGACCTCGGGATCTAAAGAGGGTGGCTACACCTTC | CASSQTSGSKEGGYTF
14 | NA | TRBJ2-3 | NA | TRBV4-1 | TGCGCCAGCAGCCAAGTTGGGCTGGGGGAGGCGCAGTATTTT | CASSQVGLGEAQYF
14 | NA | TRBJ2-3 | NA | TRBV25-1 | TGTGCCAGCAGATCCACGGGGAGCACAGATACGCAGTATTTT | CASRSTGSTDTQYF
16 | NA | TRBJ2-3 | TRBD2 | TRBV2 | TGTGCCAGCAGTGATCCAAGCGGGATAAATACAGATACGCAGTATTTT | CASSDPSGINTDTQYF
15 | NA | TRBJ1-4 | TRBD1 | TRBV14 | TGTGCCAGCAGCCCAAGGGGGCTCGGTAATGAAAAACTGTTTTTT | CASSPRGLGNEKLFF
16 | NA | TRBJ2-1 | TRBD2 | TRBV7-9 | TGTGCCAGCAGCTTAGAGCGCGGGAGGGCCACTCTTGAGCAGTTCTTC | CASSLERGRATLEQFF
14 | NA | TRBJ2-1 | NA | TRBV6-5 | TGTGCCAGCAGTTACTCGAGCGGGTCCCATGAGCAGTTCTTC | CASSYSSGSHEQFF
13 | NA | TRBJ1-2 | TRBD1 | TRBV5-8 | TGTGCCAGCAGCTGGACAGGGGTTGAAGGCTACACCTTC | CASSWTGVEGYTF
15 | NA | TRBJ2-4 | NA | TRBV21-1 | TGTGCCAGCACCACCCTGAGTGGAGCCAAAAACATTCAGTACTTC | CASTTLSGAKNIQYF
13 | NA | TRBJ1-1 | TRBD1 | TRBV6-4 | TGTGCCAGCAGTTCTAGACAGGGCACTGAAGCTTTCTTT | CASSSRQGTEAFF
14 | NA | TRBJ2-7 | NA | TRBV7-9 | TGTGCCAGCAGCTTAGGGAGTCATTCCTACGAGCAGTACTTC | CASSLGSHSYEQYF
13 | NA | TRBJ2-5 | TRBD2 | TRBV7-2 | TGTGCCAGCAGCGCGGGAGGTGCCGGGACCCAGTACTTC | CASSAGGAGTQYF
15 | NA | TRBJ2-5 | NA | TRBV15 | TGTGCCACCAGCAGATTACAGGGGGGGAAAGAGACCCAGTACTTC | CATSRLQGGKETQYF
17 | NA | TRBJ2-3 | TRBD2 | TRBV6-1 | TGTGCCAGCAGTGAAGCAACTAGCGGGGGGGGCGCAGATACGCAGTATTTT | CASSEATSGGGADTQYF
15 | NA | TRBJ1-4 | NA | TRBV11-2 | TGTGCCAGCAGCCTAGTGGGGGGGACTAATGAAAAACTGTTTTTT | CASSLVGGTNEKLFF
14 | NA | TRBJ2-5 | NA | TRBV18 | TGTGCCAGCTCACCAGCAGGGGACCAAGAGACCCAGTACTTC | CASSPAGDQETQYF
18 | NA | TRBJ2-3 | TRBD2 | TRBV5-1 | TGCGCCAGCAGCTTGGAAATACTAGCGGGGTCTAGCACAGATACGCAGTATTTT | CASSLEILAGSSTDTQYF
15 | NA | TRBJ2-3 | NA | TRBV3-1/TRBV3-2 | TGTGCCAGCAGCCAAGGGACAGCTAGCACAGATACGCAGTATTTT | CASSQGTASTDTQYF
13 | NA | TRBJ2-2 | NA | TRBV6-5 | TGTGCCAGCCCCATAGCGAACACCGGGGAGCTGTTTTTT | CASPIANTGELFF
12 | NA | TRBJ1-2 | NA | TRBV24-1 | TGTGCCACCAGTGGAGGGAGCTATGGCTACACCTTC | CATSGGSYGYTF
14 | once | TRBJ1-2 | NA | TRBV28 | TGTGCCAGCGGGGTGGGGAGCGCGGGAAGCGGCTACACCTTC | CASGVGSAGSGYTF
16 | NA | TRBJ2-5 | NA | TRBV11-2 | TGTGCCAGCACCGAGCATAGGTCAGGGATGCAAGAGACCCAGTACTTC | CASTEHRSGMQETQYF